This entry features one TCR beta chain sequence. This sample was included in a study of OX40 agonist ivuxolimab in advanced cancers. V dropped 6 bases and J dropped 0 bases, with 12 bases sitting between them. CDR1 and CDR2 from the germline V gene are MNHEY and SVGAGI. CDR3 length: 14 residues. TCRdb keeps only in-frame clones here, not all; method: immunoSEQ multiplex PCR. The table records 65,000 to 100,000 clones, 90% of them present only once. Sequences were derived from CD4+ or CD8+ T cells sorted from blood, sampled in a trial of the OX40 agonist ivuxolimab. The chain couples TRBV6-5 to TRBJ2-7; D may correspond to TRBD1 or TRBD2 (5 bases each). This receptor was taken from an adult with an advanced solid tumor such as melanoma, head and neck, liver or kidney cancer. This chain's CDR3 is CASRKGSSSYEQYV. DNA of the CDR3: TGTGCCAGCAGAAAGGGGAGCAGCTCCTACGAGCAGTACGTC.